A selection of T cell receptor beta chains follows, all from one sample in a study of pediatric ulcerative colitis. The repertoire was sequenced with immunoSEQ multiplex PCR; TCRdb's copy has only in-frame clones and lacks some. The sample has about 36,000 clones; about three quarters are singletons. Input material: gut tissue. The receptors originated from a boy aged 5 to 17 with moderate ulcerative colitis. Both conserved end residues are part of each CDR3. The D gene is left open where the match is weak. Clone size, where shown, is once, few, many, or a class for clones that have expanded.

j_gene: TRBJ2-1; d_gene: TRBD1; v_gene: TRBV6-1; abundance: -; CDR3aa: CASRHIRTGLDEQFF; CDR3nt: TGTGCCAGCAGACATATAAGGACAGGTTTGGATGAGCAGTTCTTC
j_gene: TRBJ1-2; d_gene: TRBD1; v_gene: TRBV7-8; abundance: few; CDR3aa: CASSYYLDRAGYGYTF; CDR3nt: TGTGCCAGCAGCTACTACTTAGACAGGGCGGGCTATGGCTACACCTTC
j_gene: TRBJ2-6; d_gene: -; v_gene: TRBV4-1; abundance: -; CDR3aa: CASSQDGETGANVLTF; CDR3nt: TGCGCCAGCAGCCAAGATGGGGAGACTGGGGCCAACGTCCTGACTTTC
j_gene: TRBJ1-4; d_gene: -; v_gene: TRBV6-4; abundance: -; CDR3aa: CASQTEKLFF; CDR3nt: TGTGCCAGCCAAACCGAAAAACTGTTTTTT
j_gene: TRBJ2-5; d_gene: -; v_gene: TRBV29-1; abundance: -; CDR3aa: CSVGGPGRGLQETQYF; CDR3nt: TGCAGCGTTGGGGGGCCTGGTAGGGGACTCCAAGAGACCCAGTACTTC
j_gene: TRBJ2-2; d_gene: TRBD2; v_gene: TRBV9; abundance: -; CDR3aa: CASSPRLAANTGELFF; CDR3nt: TGTGCCAGCAGCCCCCGACTAGCGGCCAACACCGGGGAGCTGTTTTTT
j_gene: TRBJ2-2; d_gene: -; v_gene: TRBV19; abundance: few; CDR3aa: CASSRGAGELFF; CDR3nt: TGTGCCAGTAGTCGAGGGGCCGGGGAGCTGTTTTTT
j_gene: TRBJ2-3; d_gene: -; v_gene: TRBV27; abundance: -; CDR3aa: CASSFQQGSVTDTQYF; CDR3nt: TGTGCCAGCAGTTTTCAACAGGGAAGTGTCACAGATACGCAGTATTTT
j_gene: TRBJ2-1; d_gene: -; v_gene: TRBV9; abundance: -; CDR3aa: CASSVVSVSEQFF; CDR3nt: TGTGCCAGCAGCGTAGTTAGCGTCAGTGAGCAGTTCTTC
j_gene: TRBJ1-5; d_gene: -; v_gene: TRBV11-2; abundance: few; CDR3aa: CASSLEGTANQPQHF; CDR3nt: TGTGCCAGCAGCTTAGAGGGAACGGCCAATCAGCCCCAGCATTTT
j_gene: TRBJ2-7; d_gene: TRBD1; v_gene: TRBV2; abundance: -; CDR3aa: CASTSGTGLNEQYF; CDR3nt: TGTGCCAGCACTTCCGGGACAGGGCTGAACGAGCAGTACTTC
j_gene: TRBJ2-1; d_gene: TRBD1; v_gene: TRBV6-1; abundance: -; CDR3aa: CASSRTGGSYNEQFF; CDR3nt: TGTGCCAGCAGTCGGACAGGGGGCTCCTACAATGAGCAGTTCTTC
j_gene: TRBJ2-7; d_gene: -; v_gene: TRBV27; abundance: once; CDR3aa: CASSPTPGVGYEQYF; CDR3nt: TGTGCCAGCAGTCCAACCCCCGGGGTTGGTTACGAGCAGTACTTC
j_gene: TRBJ2-2; d_gene: -; v_gene: TRBV6-5; abundance: -; CDR3aa: CASSYSLDSYTGELFF; CDR3nt: TGTGCCAGCAGTTACTCCCTTGACAGCTACACCGGGGAGCTGTTTTTT
j_gene: TRBJ2-3; d_gene: -; v_gene: TRBV29-1; abundance: once; CDR3aa: CSVEVGGGLDTQYF; CDR3nt: TGCAGCGTTGAAGTCGGGGGCGGTTTAGATACGCAGTATTTT
j_gene: TRBJ2-1; d_gene: TRBD2; v_gene: TRBV10-2; abundance: once; CDR3aa: CASSASGGWNEQFF; CDR3nt: TGCGCCAGCAGTGCTAGCGGGGGTTGGAATGAGCAGTTCTTC
j_gene: TRBJ1-2; d_gene: TRBD1; v_gene: TRBV4-1; abundance: -; CDR3aa: CASSQRDRGLGYTF; CDR3nt: TGCGCCAGCAGCCAACGGGACAGGGGTCTTGGCTACACCTTC
j_gene: TRBJ1-6; d_gene: TRBD1; v_gene: TRBV7-9; abundance: -; CDR3aa: CASSSRQGRNSPLHF; CDR3nt: TGTGCCAGCAGCTCGAGACAGGGGAGAAATTCACCCCTCCACTTT
j_gene: TRBJ2-7; d_gene: -; v_gene: TRBV28; abundance: once; CDR3aa: CASSFVAGASYEQYF; CDR3nt: TGTGCCAGCAGTTTTGTGGCGGGGGCATCCTACGAGCAGTACTTC
j_gene: TRBJ1-5; d_gene: -; v_gene: TRBV4-1; abundance: -; CDR3aa: CASSQVGSNQPQHF; CDR3nt: TGCGCCAGCAGCCAAGTCGGGAGCAATCAGCCCCAGCATTTT
j_gene: TRBJ1-6; d_gene: -; v_gene: TRBV7-2; abundance: -; CDR3aa: CASNNSGGSNSPLHF; CDR3nt: TGTGCCAGCAACAATTCGGGGGGGTCTAATTCACCCCTCCACTTT
j_gene: TRBJ2-3; d_gene: -; v_gene: TRBV11-3; abundance: -; CDR3aa: CASSLVTSSQYF; CDR3nt: TGTGCCAGCAGCTTAGTAACAAGTTCTCAGTATTTT
j_gene: TRBJ1-2; d_gene: -; v_gene: TRBV27; abundance: -; CDR3aa: CASSPGYIYGYTF; CDR3nt: TGTGCCAGCAGCCCGGGGTATATCTATGGCTACACCTTC
j_gene: TRBJ2-6; d_gene: -; v_gene: TRBV14; abundance: -; CDR3aa: CASSQDLWAGANVLTF; CDR3nt: TGTGCCAGCAGCCAAGATCTGTGGGCTGGGGCCAACGTCCTGACTTTC
j_gene: TRBJ2-5; d_gene: -; v_gene: TRBV4-1; abundance: -; CDR3aa: CASSQTRQETQYF; CDR3nt: TGCGCCAGCAGCCAAACCCGCCAAGAGACCCAGTACTTC
j_gene: TRBJ2-3; d_gene: TRBD2; v_gene: TRBV6-5; abundance: -; CDR3aa: CASSTLAGEDTQYF; CDR3nt: TGTGCCAGCAGTACCCTAGCGGGAGAAGATACGCAGTATTTT
j_gene: TRBJ1-2; d_gene: -; v_gene: TRBV15; abundance: few; CDR3aa: CATSSSGKPSYTF; CDR3nt: TGTGCCACCAGCAGCAGCGGGAAGCCCTCCTACACCTTC
j_gene: TRBJ2-5; d_gene: TRBD1; v_gene: TRBV29-1; abundance: -; CDR3aa: CSATGVRIMSTETQYF; CDR3nt: TGCAGCGCCACAGGGGTCCGTATAATGTCGACCGAGACCCAGTACTTC
j_gene: TRBJ2-5; d_gene: TRBD2; v_gene: TRBV30; abundance: -; CDR3aa: CACLLAGEETQYF; CDR3nt: TGTGCCTGCCTACTAGCGGGAGAAGAGACCCAGTACTTC
j_gene: TRBJ1-2; d_gene: TRBD1; v_gene: TRBV19; abundance: -; CDR3aa: CASNLGQGDYGYTF; CDR3nt: TGTGCCAGTAACCTGGGACAGGGAGACTATGGCTACACCTTC
j_gene: TRBJ2-7; d_gene: TRBD2; v_gene: TRBV6-9; abundance: -; CDR3aa: CASSSTTSGSYEQYF; CDR3nt: TGTGCCAGCAGTTCAACGACTAGCGGCTCCTACGAGCAGTACTTC
j_gene: TRBJ1-1; d_gene: -; v_gene: TRBV28; abundance: -; CDR3aa: CATKDSNTEAFF; CDR3nt: TGTGCCACTAAGGACAGTAACACTGAAGCTTTCTTT
j_gene: TRBJ2-1; d_gene: TRBD2; v_gene: TRBV5-1; abundance: once; CDR3aa: CASSLQREWDEQFF; CDR3nt: TGCGCCAGCAGCTTGCAGCGGGAGTGGGATGAGCAGTTCTTC
j_gene: TRBJ1-6; d_gene: -; v_gene: TRBV19; abundance: -; CDR3aa: CASRPRPQGPYNSPLHF; CDR3nt: TGTGCCAGTAGACCCCGTCCCCAGGGGCCGTATAATTCACCCCTCCACTTT
j_gene: TRBJ2-5; d_gene: -; v_gene: TRBV5-6; abundance: -; CDR3aa: CASSLWSETQYF; CDR3nt: TGTGCCAGCAGCTTGTGGTCTGAGACCCAGTACTTC
j_gene: TRBJ2-1; d_gene: -; v_gene: TRBV6-6; abundance: -; CDR3aa: CASSPSGAEQFF; CDR3nt: TGTGCCAGCAGCCCCTCAGGTGCTGAGCAGTTCTTC
j_gene: TRBJ2-3; d_gene: TRBD2; v_gene: TRBV2; abundance: -; CDR3aa: CASSYGTSDPSYTQYF; CDR3nt: TGTGCCAGCAGTTACGGGACTAGCGATCCTTCATATACGCAGTATTTT
j_gene: TRBJ2-5; d_gene: TRBD2; v_gene: TRBV4-2; abundance: -; CDR3aa: CASSPELGGGLETQYF; CDR3nt: TGTGCCAGCAGCCCAGAATTGGGCGGGGGGCTAGAGACCCAGTACTTC
j_gene: TRBJ1-2; d_gene: -; v_gene: TRBV28; abundance: -; CDR3aa: CASEGGNYGYTF; CDR3nt: TGTGCCAGTGAGGGGGGCAACTATGGCTACACCTTC
j_gene: TRBJ2-2; d_gene: -; v_gene: TRBV5-1; abundance: -; CDR3aa: CASSPAALGLAGELFF; CDR3nt: TGCGCCAGCAGCCCGGCGGCTCTCGGGTTAGCCGGGGAGCTGTTTTTT
j_gene: TRBJ1-5; d_gene: -; v_gene: TRBV7-2; abundance: -; CDR3aa: CASSLAQTNQPQHF; CDR3nt: TGTGCCAGCAGCTTAGCTCAGACTAATCAGCCCCAGCATTTT
j_gene: TRBJ1-2; d_gene: -; v_gene: TRBV30; abundance: -; CDR3aa: CAWSVWQGYGYTF; CDR3nt: TGTGCCTGGAGTGTATGGCAGGGCTATGGCTACACCTTC
j_gene: TRBJ2-5; d_gene: TRBD2; v_gene: TRBV25-1; abundance: -; CDR3aa: CASSEWGLAVFATQYF; CDR3nt: TGTGCCAGCAGTGAATGGGGACTAGCGGTTTTTGCGACCCAGTACTTC
j_gene: TRBJ2-7; d_gene: -; v_gene: TRBV2; abundance: few; CDR3aa: CASSETETGAYEQYF; CDR3nt: TGTGCCAGCAGTGAAACGGAGACGGGGGCATACGAGCAGTACTTC
j_gene: TRBJ2-7; d_gene: -; v_gene: TRBV2; abundance: once; CDR3aa: CASSDSYEQYF; CDR3nt: TGTGCCAGCAGTGACAGCTACGAGCAGTACTTC
j_gene: TRBJ2-2; d_gene: -; v_gene: TRBV7-6; abundance: -; CDR3aa: CASSHRDGLGTGELFF; CDR3nt: TGTGCCAGCAGCCACAGGGACGGGTTAGGGACCGGGGAGCTGTTTTTT
j_gene: TRBJ2-7; d_gene: -; v_gene: TRBV7-9; abundance: medium-sized; CDR3aa: CASSRTRPYEQYF; CDR3nt: TGTGCCAGCAGTCGGACTCGTCCCTACGAGCAGTACTTC